The 9 T cell receptor beta chains reported below all come from one sample, sequenced in a study of early T cells in non-severe SARS-CoV-2 infection. TCRdb recomputed calls from the 5' RACE reads with MiXCR, one row per CDR3 protein. Here the sample spans some 76,000 distinct CDR3 sequences, approximately 13% being singletons. The material sequenced was whole blood. The receptors derive from an adult who was a healthcare worker with PCR-confirmed SARS-CoV-2 infection or an uninfected control (not recorded which).

This clonotype was counted between two and nine times. J is TRBJ1-1 and V is TRBV6-5; D gene ambiguous. CDR1 is MNHEY and CDR2 is SVGAGI in the germline V gene. The CDR3 length is 17 residues. The ends were cut back, 2 bases at V and 7 bases at J, with 23 bases in the middle. The CDR3 DNA sequence: TGTGCCAGCAGTTACCAAGCCGGCTTGGGCCTGGAGGGTGAAGCTTTCTTT. Amino acids: CASSYQAGLGLEGEAFF.

This clonotype was counted many times. The chain uses TRBV10-3 and TRBJ1-3, with D uncertain. The CDR3 consists of 14 residues. V was cut by 2 bases and J by 0 bases, with 5 bases left in between. Germline-derived CDR1 and CDR2 are ENHRY and SYGVKD. CDR3 bases: TGTGCCATCAGTGAGATGCTCTCTGGAAACACCATATATTTT. This gives the protein CAISEMLSGNTIYF.

The genes are TRBV5-5 and TRBJ2-7, with unresolved D. The CDR3 loop spans 15 amino acids. Per germline, CDR1 SGHKS and CDR2 YYEKEE (reference sequence). V was cut by 3 bases and J by 3 bases, with 16 bases left in between. The CDR3 spells CASSSSLAQIYEQYF. Written as DNA, the CDR3 is TGTGCCAGCAGCTCGAGTCTTGCGCAAATCTACGAGCAGTACTTC.

This chain links TRBV9 with TRBJ2-7, with TRBD1 matching over 7 bases. CDR3 size: 15 residues. In germline, CDR1 is SGDLS, CDR2 YYNGEE. V was clipped by 4 bases and J by 6 bases; unmatched bases: 13. In DNA form, the CDR3 reads TGTGCCAGCAGCTCACGACAGGGATCGGATGTCGAGCAGTACTTC. Its protein is CASSSRQGSDVEQYF.

The rearrangement links TRBV6-1 to TRBJ2-1; possibly TRBD2 for D (7 bases). The V end lost 5 bases, the J end lost 0 bases, and 17 bases lay between the germline ends. The germline gives CDR1 MNHNS, CDR2 SASEGT. This CDR3 comprises 17 residues. CDR3 in amino acids: CASSIQLGGASYNEQFF. DNA of the CDR3: TGTGCCAGCAGTATACAATTGGGGGGGGCCTCCTACAATGAGCAGTTCTTC.

This clonotype was seen a handful of times. The J gene is TRBJ2-7, the V gene TRBV7-9; TRBD1 matches at 7 bases. The CDR3 has 15 amino acids. Germline V CDR1 and CDR2: SEHNR, FQNEAQ (reference sequence). J gave up 2 bases and V 1 base, and 5 bases lay outside the gene matches. CDR3 loop: CASSLEGTVTYEQYF. The CDR3 DNA follows: TGTGCCAGCAGCTTAGAGGGGACAGTAACCTACGAGCAGTACTTC.

This clonotype was seen only once. The chain is built from TRBV4-3 and TRBJ2-7, with 8 bases that match TRBD2. With V trimmed by 0 bases and J by 6 bases, 4 bases remained unmatched. Germline loops: CDR1 LGHNA, CDR2 YSLEER. CDR3 size: 14 residues. The CDR3 is CASSQESRGGEQYF. The CDR3 DNA reads as TGCGCCAGCAGCCAAGAATCCCGGGGGGGCGAGCAGTACTTC.

The chain joins TRBV15 to TRBJ1-5; D ambiguous. The CDR3 runs to 15 residues. The germline CDR1 and CDR2 sequences are LNHNV and YYDKDF (reference sequence). V was pared by 1 base and J by 0 bases, with 7 bases between. DNA of the CDR3: TGTGCCACCAGCAGAGCCCGTGATAGCAATCAGCCCCAGCATTTT. Translation gives CATSRARDSNQPQHF.

In its sample, this clonotype was seen many times. The V and J genes are TRBV30 and TRBJ2-3; D may be TRBD1 (5 bases). V shed 4 bases and J shed 1 base, with 12 bases lying between them. The CDR3 is 14 amino acids. The V gene's germline CDR1 is GTSNPN and CDR2 SVGIG (reference sequence). The CDR3 DNA reads TGTGCCTGGACCGATAGGGGCCGCACAGATACGCAGTATTTT. Translated: CAWTDRGRTDTQYF.